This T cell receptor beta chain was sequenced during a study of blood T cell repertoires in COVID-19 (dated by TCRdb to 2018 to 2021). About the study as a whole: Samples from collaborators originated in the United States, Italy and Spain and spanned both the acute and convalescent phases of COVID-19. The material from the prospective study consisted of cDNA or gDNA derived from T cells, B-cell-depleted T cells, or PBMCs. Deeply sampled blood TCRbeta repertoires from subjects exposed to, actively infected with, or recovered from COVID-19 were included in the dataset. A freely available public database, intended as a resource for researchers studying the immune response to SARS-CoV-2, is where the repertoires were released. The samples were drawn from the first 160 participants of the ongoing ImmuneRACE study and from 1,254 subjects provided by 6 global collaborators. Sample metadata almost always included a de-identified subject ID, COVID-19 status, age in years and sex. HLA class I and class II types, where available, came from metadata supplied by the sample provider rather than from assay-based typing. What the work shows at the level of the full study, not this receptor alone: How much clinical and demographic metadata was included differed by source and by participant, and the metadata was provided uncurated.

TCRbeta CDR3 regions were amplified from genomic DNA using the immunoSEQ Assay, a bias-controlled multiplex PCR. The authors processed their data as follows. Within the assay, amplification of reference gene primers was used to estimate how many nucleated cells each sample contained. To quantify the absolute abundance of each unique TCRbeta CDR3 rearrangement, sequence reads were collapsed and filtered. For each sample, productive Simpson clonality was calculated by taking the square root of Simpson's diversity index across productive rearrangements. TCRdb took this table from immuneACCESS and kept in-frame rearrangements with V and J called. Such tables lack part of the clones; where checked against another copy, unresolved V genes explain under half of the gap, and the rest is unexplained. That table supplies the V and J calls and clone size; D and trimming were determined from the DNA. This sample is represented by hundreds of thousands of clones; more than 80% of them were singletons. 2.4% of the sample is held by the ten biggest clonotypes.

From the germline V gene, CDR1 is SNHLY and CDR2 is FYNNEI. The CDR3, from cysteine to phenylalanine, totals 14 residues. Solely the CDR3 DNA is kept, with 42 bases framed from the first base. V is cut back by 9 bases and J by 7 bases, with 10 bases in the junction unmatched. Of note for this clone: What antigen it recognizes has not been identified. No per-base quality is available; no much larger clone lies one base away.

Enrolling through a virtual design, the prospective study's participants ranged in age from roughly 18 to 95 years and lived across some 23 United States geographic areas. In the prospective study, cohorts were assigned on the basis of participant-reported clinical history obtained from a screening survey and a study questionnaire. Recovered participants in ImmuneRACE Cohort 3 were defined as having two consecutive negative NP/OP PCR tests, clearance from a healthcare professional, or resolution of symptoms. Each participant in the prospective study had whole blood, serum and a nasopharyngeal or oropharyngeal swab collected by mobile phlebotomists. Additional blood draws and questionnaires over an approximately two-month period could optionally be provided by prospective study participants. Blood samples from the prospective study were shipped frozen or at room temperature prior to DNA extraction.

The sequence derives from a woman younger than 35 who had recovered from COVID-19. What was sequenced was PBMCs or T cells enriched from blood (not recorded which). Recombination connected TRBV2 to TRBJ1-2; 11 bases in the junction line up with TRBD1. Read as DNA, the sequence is TGTGCCAGACCGGTCGGGACAGGGGGTAGTGGCTACACCTTC. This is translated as CARPVGTGGSGYTF.